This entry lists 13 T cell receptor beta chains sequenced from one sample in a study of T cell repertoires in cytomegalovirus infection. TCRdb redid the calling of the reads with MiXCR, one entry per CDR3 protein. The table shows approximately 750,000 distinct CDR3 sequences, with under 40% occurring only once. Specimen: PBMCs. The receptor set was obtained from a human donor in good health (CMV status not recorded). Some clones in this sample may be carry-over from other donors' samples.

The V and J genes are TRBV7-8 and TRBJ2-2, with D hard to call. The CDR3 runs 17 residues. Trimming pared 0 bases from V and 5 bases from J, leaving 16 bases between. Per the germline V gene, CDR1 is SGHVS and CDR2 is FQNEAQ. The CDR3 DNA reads TGTGCCAGCAGCTTAGCGGCCCCGTGGCGGTGGACCGGGGAGCTGTTTTTT. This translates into CASSLAAPWRWTGELFF.

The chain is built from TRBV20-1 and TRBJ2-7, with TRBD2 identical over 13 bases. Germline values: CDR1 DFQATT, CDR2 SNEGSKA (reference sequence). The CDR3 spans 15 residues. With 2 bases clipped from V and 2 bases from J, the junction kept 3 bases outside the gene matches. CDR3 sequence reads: CSARQLAGGTYEQYF. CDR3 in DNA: TGCAGTGCTAGACAACTAGCGGGGGGGACCTACGAGCAGTACTTC.

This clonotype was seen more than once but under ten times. DNA for the CDR3: TGTGCCAGCGACGGGACAGCAAGTAACTATGGCTACACCTTC. Translation gives CASDGTASNYGYTF. The chain has TRBV19 and TRBJ1-2, with 7 bases matching TRBD1. CDR1 LNHDA and CDR2 SQIVND come from the germline V gene (reference sequence). V was pared by 9 bases and J by 1 base, with 8 bases of the junction left unmatched. The CDR3 consists of 14 residues. Variable domain in full (rest from reference TRBV19 and TRBJ1-2): DGGITQSPKYLFRKEGQNVTLSCEQNLNHDAMYWYRQDPGQGLRLIYYSQIVNDFQKGDIAEGYSVSREKKESFPLTVTSAQKNPTAFYLCASDGTASNYGYTFGSGTRLTVV.

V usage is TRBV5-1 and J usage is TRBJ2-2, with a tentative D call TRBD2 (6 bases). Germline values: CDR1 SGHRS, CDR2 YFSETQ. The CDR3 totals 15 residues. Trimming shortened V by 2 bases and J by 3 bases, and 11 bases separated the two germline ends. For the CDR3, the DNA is TGCGCCAGCAGCTTCCGACGGGAGTACACCGGGGAGCTGTTTTTT. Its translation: CASSFRREYTGELFF.

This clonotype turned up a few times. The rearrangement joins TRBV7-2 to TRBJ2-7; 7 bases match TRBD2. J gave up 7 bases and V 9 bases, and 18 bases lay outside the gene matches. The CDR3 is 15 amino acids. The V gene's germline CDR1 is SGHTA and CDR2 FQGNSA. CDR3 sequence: CASTRLAGWGGEQYF. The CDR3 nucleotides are TGTGCCAGTACGCGGCTAGCCGGATGGGGAGGGGAGCAGTACTTC.

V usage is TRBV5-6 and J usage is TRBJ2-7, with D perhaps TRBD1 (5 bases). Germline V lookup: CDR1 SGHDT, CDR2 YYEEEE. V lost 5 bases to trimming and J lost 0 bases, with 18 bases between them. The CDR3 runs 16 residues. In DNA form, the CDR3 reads TGTGCCAGCAGATCGAACAGGCGGCTGATCTCCTACGAGCAGTACTTC. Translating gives CASRSNRRLISYEQYF.

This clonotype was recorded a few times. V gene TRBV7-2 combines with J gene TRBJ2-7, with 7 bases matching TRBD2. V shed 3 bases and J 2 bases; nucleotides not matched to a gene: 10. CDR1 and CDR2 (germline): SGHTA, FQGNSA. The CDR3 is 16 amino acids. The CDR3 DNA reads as TGTGCCAGCAGCTTGGCCTCTAGCGGAGCCCCCTACGAGCAGTACTTC. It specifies CASSLASSGAPYEQYF.

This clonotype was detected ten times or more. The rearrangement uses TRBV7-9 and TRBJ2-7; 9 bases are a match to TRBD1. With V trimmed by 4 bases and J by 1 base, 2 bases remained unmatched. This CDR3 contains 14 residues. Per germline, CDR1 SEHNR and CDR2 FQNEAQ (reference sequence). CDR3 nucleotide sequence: TGTGCCAGCAGCTCGGGACAGGGTTCCTACGAGCAGTACTTC. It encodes CASSSGQGSYEQYF.

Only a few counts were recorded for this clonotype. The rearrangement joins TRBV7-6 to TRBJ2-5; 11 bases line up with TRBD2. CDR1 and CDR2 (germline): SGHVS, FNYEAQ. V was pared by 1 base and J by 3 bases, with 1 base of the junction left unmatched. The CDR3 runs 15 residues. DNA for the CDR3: TGTGCCAGCAGCTTAGAACTAGCGGGAGAAGAGACCCAGTACTTC. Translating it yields CASSLELAGEETQYF.

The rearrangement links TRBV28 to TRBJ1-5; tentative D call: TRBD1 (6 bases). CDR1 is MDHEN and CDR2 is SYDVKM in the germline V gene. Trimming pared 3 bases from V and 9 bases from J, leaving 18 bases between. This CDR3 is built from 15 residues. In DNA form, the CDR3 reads TGTGCCAGCAGTTTTACCCGGGGGGGGGCCAGGCCCCAGCATTTT. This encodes CASSFTRGGARPQHF.

The CDR3 loop is CASSSKTGGPSSGNTIYF. The CDR3 region has the DNA TGTGCCAGCAGTTCGAAAACGGGGGGACCGAGCTCTGGAAACACCATATATTTT. This chain links TRBV6-6 with TRBJ1-3; TRBD1 is a possible D gene (5 bases). Looked up from germline, CDR1 is MNHNY and CDR2 is SVGAGI (reference sequence). This CDR3 comprises 18 residues. The V and J ends lost 4 bases and 0 bases respectively, with 19 bases between them.

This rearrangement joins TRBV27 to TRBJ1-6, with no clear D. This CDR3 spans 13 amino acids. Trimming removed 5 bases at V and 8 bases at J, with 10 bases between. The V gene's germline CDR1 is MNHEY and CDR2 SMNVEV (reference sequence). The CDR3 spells CASSPQVYSPLHF. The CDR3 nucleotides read TGTGCCAGCAGTCCGCAGGTGTATTCACCCCTCCACTTT.

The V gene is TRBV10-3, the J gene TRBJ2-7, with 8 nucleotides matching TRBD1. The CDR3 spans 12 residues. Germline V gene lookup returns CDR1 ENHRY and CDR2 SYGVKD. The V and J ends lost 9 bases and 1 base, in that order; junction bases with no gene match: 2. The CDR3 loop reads CAIGQGSYEQYF. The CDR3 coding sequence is TGTGCCATTGGACAGGGATCCTACGAGCAGTACTTC.